These T cell receptor beta chains were read from a single sample in a study of control samples from healthy donors and cancer patients. The data were produced by immunoSEQ multiplex PCR, yet TCRdb's version contains in-frame clones alone and is incomplete. The sample consists of about 220,000 clones, about 93% of them appearing once. Sequenced: blood. Receptor source: a man aged 45 to 65 in good health. Both conserved end residues are part of each CDR3. A D gene is named only where the DNA matches it firmly. Rows give clone size only sometimes, using once, few, many, or a class for an expanded clone.

TRBJ2-7 . 12 . TRBV2 TGTGCCAGCAGAGAGACCTCCTACGAGCAGTACTTC CASRETSYEQYF
TRBJ2-2 . 16 . TRBV9 TGTGCCAGCAGCGTAGGGGGGGCAGCGAACACCGGGGAGCTGTTTTTT CASSVGGAANTGELFF
TRBJ2-1 TRBD2 14 . TRBV5-6 TGTGCCAGCAGCCCCGGGACTAGCTGGAATGAGCAGTTCTTC CASSPGTSWNEQFF
TRBJ2-7 . 14 . TRBV19 TGTGCCAGTAGTATAAAAACCAGAGCTTACGAGCAGTACTTC CASSIKTRAYEQYF
TRBJ2-5 . 14 . TRBV5-6 TGTGCCAGCAGCTTGGGGGGTTTAAAAGAGACCCAGTACTTC CASSLGGLKETQYF
TRBJ2-5 . 13 . TRBV30 TGTGCCTGGAGTGAGGGCCCACGGGAGACCCAGTACTTC CAWSEGPRETQYF
TRBJ2-7 . 16 . TRBV18 TGTGCCAGCTCACCGGGGGATGGAGGGGCGGTCTACGAGCAGTACTTC CASSPGDGGAVYEQYF
TRBJ2-1 . 14 . TRBV29-1 TGCAGCGTGGACGGGCAGGGAACCTACAATGAGCAGTTCTTC CSVDGQGTYNEQFF
TRBJ1-2 TRBD1 17 few TRBV3-1/TRBV3-2 TGTGCCAGCAGCGGACTCTGGAGAAGGGGGCTCTATGAGGGCTACACCTTC CASSGLWRRGLYEGYTF
TRBJ2-5 TRBD1 16 . TRBV7-2 TGTGCCAGCAGCTTGCAAGGGGGCGCCGGCCAAGAGACCCAGTACTTC CASSLQGGAGQETQYF
TRBJ1-6 TRBD1 16 . TRBV2 TGTGCCAGCAGTCCGGGACAGGGCTCCTATAATTCACCCCTCCACTTT CASSPGQGSYNSPLHF
TRBJ1-1 . 15 . TRBV6-5 TGTGCCAGCAGTATACTTGTAGGGGGAAACACTGAAGCTTTCTTT CASSILVGGNTEAFF
TRBJ2-5 . 14 . TRBV18 TGTGCCAGCTCATCCTGGGGGGTACAAGAGACCCAGTACTTC CASSSWGVQETQYF
TRBJ1-6 . 14 once TRBV28 TGTGCCACCTCGCCCCGAAATCGGAATTCACCCCTCCACTTT CATSPRNRNSPLHF
TRBJ2-5 . 15 once TRBV23-1 TGCGCCAGCAGTCAATCGAAGGGTTTTCAAGAGACCCAGTACTTC CASSQSKGFQETQYF
TRBJ1-1 . 14 . TRBV19 TGTGCCAGTAGTATCACGGGGTCGGGGACTGAAGCTTTCTTT CASSITGSGTEAFF
TRBJ1-1 . 13 . TRBV10-3 TGTGCCATGGCGGACAGCCTGAACACTGAAGCTTTCTTT CAMADSLNTEAFF
TRBJ1-6 . 14 . TRBV4-1 TGCGCCAGCAGCCCGGGGGGGCTAGGCTCACCCCTCCACTTT CASSPGGLGSPLHF
TRBJ1-6 . 13 . TRBV7-2 TGTGCCAGCAGCCTTGGGACGGTACCACCCCTCCACTTT CASSLGTVPPLHF
TRBJ1-1 . 14 . TRBV4-1 TGCGCCAGCAGCCAAGACAGGGCCCGGGCTGAAGCTTTCTTT CASSQDRARAEAFF
TRBJ1-5 . 11 . TRBV28 TGTGCCAGCAGGTCGGATCAGCCCCAGCATTTT CASRSDQPQHF
TRBJ1-4 . 15 . TRBV7-9 TGTGCCAGCAGCTTCTCGTGGGGGGATAATGAAAAACTGTTTTTT CASSFSWGDNEKLFF
TRBJ1-1 . 15 . TRBV5-5 TGTGCCAGCAGCTTGGTTATCCAGGGGACTTCCGAAGCTTTCTTT CASSLVIQGTSEAFF
TRBJ1-5 TRBD1 15 . TRBV19 TGTGCCAGTACCCCAGCTGGGACAGGGAGTCAGCCCCAGCATTTT CASTPAGTGSQPQHF
TRBJ1-1 . 14 . TRBV27 TGTGCCAGCAGTCCCAGGGTTCGGGACACTGAAGCTTTCTTT CASSPRVRDTEAFF
TRBJ1-5 TRBD1 16 . TRBV6-6 TGTGCCAGCAGCCATCACCGGGACAGGGCAAATCAGCCCCAGCATTTT CASSHHRDRANQPQHF
TRBJ1-2 TRBD1 15 . TRBV15 TGTGCCACCAGCAGATCCGGGACAGGGGTATGGGGCTACACCTTC CATSRSGTGVWGYTF
TRBJ1-1 . 14 . TRBV18 TGTGCCAGCTCCCCCCAGTCCCTGCGCGGGGAAGCTTTCTTT CASSPQSLRGEAFF
TRBJ1-2 TRBD1 14 . TRBV28 TGTGCCAGCAGTTTAGAGGGGACAGGCTATGGCTACACCTTC CASSLEGTGYGYTF
TRBJ1-2 . 14 . TRBV5-4 TGTGCCAGCAGCTCGGGACTGACCCACTATGGCTACACCTTC CASSSGLTHYGYTF
TRBJ1-1 . 14 . TRBV19 TGTGCCAGTAGTGATCATCGCATGAACACTGAAGCTTTCTTT CASSDHRMNTEAFF
TRBJ2-2 . 12 once TRBV12-3/TRBV12-4 TGTGCCAGCAGTAGGGGAACCGGGGAGCTGTTTTTT CASSRGTGELFF
TRBJ1-2 TRBD1 16 . TRBV7-2 TGTGCCAGCAGCTTAGCCTCGGGACAGCTTAACTATGGCTACACCTTC CASSLASGQLNYGYTF
TRBJ2-7 TRBD2 17 . TRBV25-1 TGTGCCAGCAGTGATCAGCTGGGGCGGGGCGGGGGGCACGAGCAGTACTTC CASSDQLGRGGGHEQYF
TRBJ1-1 . 13 once TRBV27 TGTGCCAGCAGTTTTTCGAGGGCCACTGAAGCTTTCTTT CASSFSRATEAFF
TRBJ1-2 . 14 once TRBV6-5 TGTGCCAGCAGTCCGACAGTTTCTAACTATGGCTACACCTTC CASSPTVSNYGYTF
TRBJ1-2 TRBD1 16 . TRBV6-5 TGTGCCAGCAGTTACTCATGGACAGGGAGCGACTATGGCTACACCTTC CASSYSWTGSDYGYTF